The clone carrying this T cell receptor (beta chain) was picked up a small number of times. Its antigen remains unidentified. These data come from a study of early T cells in non-severe SARS-CoV-2 infection. TCRdb recomputed calls from the 5' RACE reads with MiXCR, one row per CDR3 protein. The sample consists of about 20,000 distinct CDR3 sequences, 4.7% of them appearing once. General study findings and limits: Sequences matched to VDJdb favored anti-spike CD8 responses, while private and CD4 specificities were missed.

Germline-derived CDR1 and CDR2 are SGHNT and YYREEE (reference sequence). The CDR3 has 15 amino acids. J was trimmed by 7 bases and V by 7 bases; bases with no gene match: 17. Sequencing input: whole blood. V is TRBV5-4 and J is TRBJ2-7, with TRBD2 matching 7 bases. This receptor was obtained from an adult who was a healthcare worker with PCR-confirmed SARS-CoV-2 infection or an uninfected control (not recorded which). The CDR3 DNA reads as TGTGCCAGCCGGGGGGAGGACCACCCTCTGGGAGAGCAGTACTTC. This sequence encodes CASRGEDHPLGEQYF.